These 31 T cell receptor beta chains share one sample of origin, sequenced in a study of shared clonotypes between healthy human individuals. The protocol was immunoSEQ multiplex PCR, while the TCRdb copy is restricted to in-frame clones and leaves out a portion. The sample holds about 1 million clones, roughly 80% seen once. The sample was memory CD4+ T cells sorted from blood. Subset: CD45RA-negative fraction. These receptors all stem from a man aged 18 to 29 in good health.

V gene TRBV5-6 combines with J gene TRBJ2-7, with 7 bases matching TRBD2. The V gene end was trimmed by 0 bases and the J gene end by 3 bases; junction bases not matched to a gene: 3. Germline values: CDR1 SGHDT, CDR2 YYEEEE. This CDR3 spans 14 amino acids. The CDR3 protein is CASSLGLAHYEQYF. DNA of the CDR3: TGTGCCAGCAGCTTGGGACTAGCCCACTACGAGCAGTACTTC.

CDR3 region: CASSSDGYNEQFF. CDR3 coding DNA: TGTGCCAGCAGTTCTGACGGGTACAATGAGCAGTTCTTC. This rearrangement joins TRBV2 to TRBJ2-1; no reliable D call. V shed 5 bases and J shed 4 bases, with 9 bases lying between them. The CDR3 totals 13 residues. Germline V gene data show CDR1 as SNHLY and CDR2 as FYNNEI.

This chain uses TRBV6-4 with TRBJ1-3, with TRBD1 identical over 10 bases. The V and J ends lost 3 bases and 8 bases, in that order; junction bases with no gene match: 4. The CDR3 is 14 amino acids. Germline V lookup: CDR1 MRHNA, CDR2 SNTAGT. The CDR3 reads CASSEGTGVHTIYF. The CDR3 coding sequence is TGTGCCAGCAGTGAAGGGACAGGGGTGCACACCATATATTTT.

This clone was recorded a few times. This chain connects TRBV28 to TRBJ1-3; D perhaps matches TRBD1 (5 bases). V was shortened by 3 bases and J by 3 bases, with 9 bases between the two germline ends. Germline CDR1 MDHEN, CDR2 SYDVKM. The length of the CDR3 is 14 residues. In DNA form, the CDR3 reads TGTGCCAGCAGTTTTCCCCAGGGTGGAAACACCATATATTTT. The encoded protein is CASSFPQGGNTIYF.

The chain carries TRBV19 and TRBJ2-5; 7 positions agree with TRBD2. There are 16 residues in the CDR3. V trimming: 1 base; J trimming: 4 bases; junction bases outside the gene matches: 9. Germline CDR1 LNHDA, CDR2 SQIVND (reference sequence). The CDR3 DNA sequence: TGTGCCAGTAGTATAGGGTTCCGCGGGAGCGCAGAGACCCAGTACTTC. Amino acids: CASSIGFRGSAETQYF.

This sequence joins TRBV7-9 and TRBJ2-7; 11 bases agree with TRBD1. The CDR3 runs 12 residues. Looked up from germline, CDR1 is SEHNR and CDR2 is FQNEAQ (reference sequence). CDR3 in amino acids: CASGQGAYEQYF. In DNA, the CDR3 is TGTGCTAGCGGACAGGGGGCGTACGAGCAGTACTTC.

V gene TRBV28 combines with J gene TRBJ2-7; 8 nucleotides agree with TRBD1. This CDR3 has 16 residues. The V segment lost 1 base and the J segment 9 bases; nucleotides outside the gene matches: 14. Per germline, CDR1 MDHEN and CDR2 SYDVKM. The CDR3 nucleotides are TGTGCCAGCAGTTTATCGGCAGGGGGCGGCCTACGAGGGCAGTACTTC. Translating gives CASSLSAGGGLRGQYF. The whole variable domain, remainder taken from reference TRBV28 and TRBJ2-7, is DVKVTQSSRYLVKRTGEKVFLECVQDMDHENMFWYRQDPGLGLRLIYFSYDVKMKEKGDIPEGYSVSREKKERFSLILESASTNQTSMYLCASSLSAGGGLRGQYFGPGTRLTVT.

This chain uses TRBV18 with TRBJ2-3; tentative D call: TRBD2 (5 bases). The V end was cut by 11 bases, the J end by 2 bases, with 17 bases between. CDR3 length: 14 residues. Germline loops: CDR1 KGHSH, CDR2 LQKENI. This chain's CDR3 is CALPAGSLTDTQYF. The CDR3 DNA follows: TGTGCCCTACCCGCGGGTAGTCTCACAGATACGCAGTATTTT.

V and J are TRBV5-1 and TRBJ2-3; possible D gene TRBD1, 5 bases. V was cut by 2 bases and J by 4 bases, with 14 bases left in between. CDR1 and CDR2 from the germline V gene are SGHRS and YFSETQ. The CDR3 is made up of 15 amino acids. In nucleotides, the CDR3 is TGCGCCAGCAGCTTAGGCCATATAGGGGCAGATACGCAGTATTTT. Translated, it gives CASSLGHIGADTQYF.

This clone has just a few counts. This chain links TRBV4-1 with TRBJ1-6; D unresolved. CDR1 MGHRA and CDR2 YSYEKL come from the germline V gene. V shed 0 bases and J shed 3 bases, with 12 bases lying between them. The CDR3 runs to 17 residues. The CDR3 sequence is CASSQDPANFYNSPLHF. In nucleotides, the CDR3 is TGCGCCAGCAGCCAAGATCCGGCTAACTTCTATAATTCACCCCTCCACTTT.

The V and J genes are TRBV2 and TRBJ1-1; D remains unclear. Trimming pared 6 bases from V and 0 bases from J, leaving 14 bases between. Looked up from germline, CDR1 is SNHLY and CDR2 is FYNNEI. This CDR3 comprises 15 residues. The CDR3 DNA reads TGTGCCAGCAGAAGGACTGTAAATCTGAACACTGAAGCTTTCTTT. It is translated as CASRRTVNLNTEAFF.

The gene calls are TRBV6-5 and TRBJ2-3; 9 bases line up with TRBD2. Germline loops: CDR1 MNHEY, CDR2 SVGAGI. The CDR3 spans 14 residues. The junction had 5 bases not matched to a gene; V was cut back by 6 bases and J by 4 bases. The CDR3 loop is CASRREGRPDTQYF. The CDR3 coding sequence is TGTGCCAGCAGGCGGGAGGGCCGACCAGATACGCAGTATTTT.

The chain employs TRBV10-2 and TRBJ2-2; tentative D call: TRBD2 (5 bases). The germline V gene has CDR1 WSHSY and CDR2 SAAADI. The CDR3 consists of 15 residues. Trimming removed 4 bases from V and 5 bases from J, with 14 bases in between. CDR3 residues: CASSVGPRGTGELFF. The CDR3 nucleotides are TGCGCCAGCAGTGTAGGGCCCCGAGGGACCGGGGAGCTGTTTTTT.

This clone came up once. The genes are TRBV7-9 and TRBJ2-3, with 7 positions matching TRBD2. CDR3 length: 15 amino acids. CDR1 and CDR2 from the germline V gene are SEHNR and FQNEAQ (reference sequence). With 5 bases clipped from V and 3 bases from J, the junction kept 8 bases outside the gene matches. In DNA form, the CDR3 reads TGTGCCAGCAGCGAAACGGGGGGTAGTACAGATACGCAGTATTTT. It translates to CASSETGGSTDTQYF.

V is TRBV28 and J is TRBJ1-1, with 7 bases that match TRBD1. The CDR3 consists of 14 residues. Unmatched junction bases numbered 5, after V lost 6 bases and J lost 1 base. The germline V gene has CDR1 MDHEN and CDR2 SYDVKM. Here the CDR3 reads CASRTGVKNTEAFF. For the CDR3, the DNA is TGTGCCAGCAGAACAGGGGTGAAGAACACTGAAGCTTTCTTT.

This chain uses TRBV2 with TRBJ1-4; no clear D gene. Germline V gene sequence: CDR1 SNHLY, CDR2 FYNNEI. The length of the CDR3 is 14 residues. The V end lost 6 bases, the J end lost 7 bases, and 15 bases lay between the germline ends. The DNA of the CDR3 is TGTGCCAGCAGCAAAGGAGTCTCAACTGAAAAACTGTTTTTT. Amino acids: CASSKGVSTEKLFF.

The genes are TRBV5-1 and TRBJ2-1, with 7 bases aligning to TRBD2. The CDR3 is 16 residues long. Losses at the gene ends were 4 bases for V and 5 bases for J; bases not matched to a gene: 12. Germline values: CDR1 SGHRS, CDR2 YFSETQ. CDR3 coding DNA: TGCGCCAGCAGCCGGAGTGGGCGGGAGCGGGACAATGAGCAGTTCTTC. It translates to CASSRSGRERDNEQFF. The whole variable domain, remainder taken from reference TRBV5-1 and TRBJ2-1, is KAGVTQTPRYLIKTRGQQVTLSCSPISGHRSVSWYQQTPGQGLQFLFEYFSETQRNKGNFPGRFSGRQFSNSRSEMNVSTLELGDSALYLCASSRSGRERDNEQFFGPGTRLTVL.

The chain links TRBV7-2 to TRBJ1-3, with a weak D call TRBD1 (5 bases). V was clipped by 5 bases and J by 2 bases, with 13 bases between them. The germline CDR1 and CDR2 sequences are SGHTA and FQGNSA. The length of the CDR3 is 15 residues. The CDR3 sequence: CASSIMRGPGNTIYF. Here the CDR3 DNA reads TGTGCCAGCAGCATTATGAGGGGCCCTGGAAACACCATATATTTT.

This chain uses TRBV18 with TRBJ1-5; weak D call: TRBD1 (6 bases). The germline V and J ends were trimmed by 2 bases and 5 bases, with 13 bases remaining between them. CDR1 is KGHSH and CDR2 is LQKENI in the germline V gene. The CDR3 is made up of 15 amino acids. CDR3 protein: CASSPEAGAHQPQHF. The CDR3 nucleotides read TGTGCCAGCTCACCAGAGGCGGGGGCGCATCAGCCCCAGCATTTT.

This rearrangement joins TRBV5-1 to TRBJ2-1, with D possibly matching TRBD1 (6 bases). The CDR3 runs to 15 residues. The germline gives CDR1 SGHRS, CDR2 YFSETQ. Trimming shortened V by 1 base and J by 0 bases, and 8 bases separated the two germline ends. CDR3 nucleotide sequence: TGCGCCAGCAGCTTGCAGGGGAGCTCCTACAATGAGCAGTTCTTC. Its protein product is CASSLQGSSYNEQFF.

The chain has TRBV5-1 and TRBJ2-1; D remains ambiguous. Trimming removed 0 bases from V and 10 bases from J, with 11 bases in between. CDR1 and CDR2 from the germline V gene are SGHRS and YFSETQ. The CDR3 extends over 13 amino acids. The CDR3 bases are TGCGCCAGCAGCTTGGTCCAGCCCCCCGAGCAGTTCTTC. It codes for CASSLVQPPEQFF.

This chain uses TRBV5-1 with TRBJ2-4; D is undetermined. CDR3 size: 11 residues. Germline V lookup: CDR1 SGHRS, CDR2 YFSETQ. The germline V and J ends were trimmed by 2 bases and 7 bases, with 4 bases remaining between them. CDR3 amino acids: CASSLLNIQYF. Written as DNA, the CDR3 is TGCGCCAGCAGCTTATTGAACATTCAGTACTTC.

The chain uses TRBV29-1 and TRBJ2-3; either TRBD1 or TRBD2 may supply D (5 bases each). Trimming shortened V by 6 bases and J by 4 bases, and 8 bases separated the two germline ends. The length of the CDR3 is 11 residues. CDR1 and CDR2 from the germline V gene are SQVTM and ANQGSEA. In DNA, the CDR3 is TGCAGCGTCGGGGACGCAGATACGCAGTATTTT. As protein: CSVGDADTQYF.

The chain combines TRBV6-1 with TRBJ1-5, with D possibly matching TRBD1 (6 bases). Deletions cut 5 bases from V and 4 bases from J, with 15 bases between. The V gene's germline CDR1 is MNHNS and CDR2 SASEGT. CDR3 length: 15 amino acids. In DNA, the CDR3 is TGTGCCAGCAGTTTAGGGGGAGGGGGTAATCAGCCCCAGCATTTT. Its protein product is CASSLGGGGNQPQHF.

The chain has TRBV7-9 and TRBJ2-5; D ambiguous. V lost 0 bases and J 4 bases, leaving 21 bases between the germline ends. The CDR3 is 18 residues long. The germline V gene encodes CDR1 SEHNR and CDR2 FQNEAQ (reference sequence). The CDR3 DNA follows: TGTGCCAGCAGCTTAGCGCCCCTCGGCCCAGAGACGCCAGAGACCCAGTACTTC. Translating it yields CASSLAPLGPETPETQYF.

This chain links TRBV11-2 with TRBJ2-7, with 10 nucleotides matching TRBD1. Germline V gene lookup returns CDR1 SGHAT and CDR2 FQNNGV. This CDR3 is 15 amino acids long. Losses at the gene ends were 4 bases for V and 4 bases for J; bases not matched to a gene: 7. The CDR3 bases are TGTGCCAGCAGCTCCCCGACAGGGGGCTGGTACGAGCAGTACTTC. Amino acid sequence: CASSSPTGGWYEQYF.

The chain uses TRBV5-1 and TRBJ2-6, with D possibly TRBD2 on 6 matching bases. Per the germline V gene, CDR1 is SGHRS and CDR2 is YFSETQ. Trimming removed 4 bases at V and 0 bases at J, with 14 bases between. The CDR3 runs to 17 residues. CDR3 protein: CASSHGGTDSGANVLTF. CDR3 DNA sequence: TGCGCCAGCAGCCATGGAGGGACTGACTCTGGGGCCAACGTCCTGACTTTC.

CDR3 region: CAISDEGVGKTEAFF. The CDR3 DNA is TGTGCCATCAGTGACGAGGGTGTGGGGAAGACTGAAGCTTTCTTT. The V gene is TRBV10-3, the J gene TRBJ1-1; D is uncertain. The CDR3 totals 15 residues. Trimming removed 3 bases from V and 5 bases from J, with 16 bases in between. Germline CDR1 is ENHRY and CDR2 is SYGVKD.

This clone has ten or more counts. V is TRBV10-3 and J is TRBJ2-7, with 8 nucleotides matching TRBD2. The junction had 8 bases not matched to a gene; V was cut back by 8 bases and J by 5 bases. Germline V gene lookup returns CDR1 ENHRY and CDR2 SYGVKD. CDR3 size: 13 residues. The CDR3 region is CAISTGTSNEQYF. The CDR3 DNA reads as TGTGCCATCTCTACCGGGACTAGTAACGAGCAGTACTTC.

The V call is TRBV6-6, the J call TRBJ2-7; 10 nucleotides align to TRBD2. The CDR3 totals 15 residues. Germline V gene sequence: CDR1 MNHNY, CDR2 SVGAGI (reference sequence). V shed 2 bases and J 4 bases; nucleotides not matched to a gene: 5. Written as DNA, the CDR3 is TGTGCCAGCAGTTACGGAGCGGGGGGGAGGTACGAGCAGTACTTC. Translating it yields CASSYGAGGRYEQYF.

The gene calls are TRBV5-1 and TRBJ1-4, with D possibly being TRBD1 (6 bases). Trimming cost V 4 bases and J 3 bases, with 13 bases left between them. This CDR3 spans 15 amino acids. CDR1 and CDR2 from the germline V gene are SGHRS and YFSETQ. The CDR3 nucleotides are TGCGCCAGCAGCCAACAGGGTAAAGCTAATGAAAAACTGTTTTTT. Its protein product is CASSQQGKANEKLFF.